The clone carrying this T cell receptor beta chain was found a few times. Its target is unknown. These data are taken from a study of cytotoxic CD8 clonotypes in ibrutinib-treated CLL. Overall study context: Treatment had run for a median roughly eleven months, range 6 to 36, when response samples were taken.

The CDR3 runs 17 residues. CDR1 and CDR2 (germline): SGHDT, YYEEEE. The J segment lost 0 bases and the V segment lost 0 bases, leaving 6 bases of the junction unmatched. Sequenced by immunoSEQ multiplex PCR; TCRdb stores in-frame clones only, minus some. The sample yields roughly 45,000 clones, 50% to 75% seen once. Findings of the study overall: Clonality rose at ibrutinib response and fell back toward baseline at progression.

The chain recombines TRBV5-6 with TRBJ2-3; TRBD2 aligns across 8 bases. Sequencing was performed on PBMCs, taken after 24 months of ibrutinib treatment. This clonotype was sampled from a human donor with chronic lymphocytic leukemia. The CDR3, as DNA: TGTGCCAGCAGCTTGGCCGCAGCGGGGGTTAGCACAGATACGCAGTATTTT. This sequence encodes CASSLAAAGVSTDTQYF.